This T cell receptor beta chain is from a study of blood T cell repertoires in COVID-19. Study summary: Nucleic acid was either cDNA or gDNA, and it came from T cells, B-cell-depleted T cells, or PBMCs.

As originally analysed: Amplification of reference gene primers was used by the study to estimate nucleated cell counts. Some clones are missing from TCRdb's copy, which holds only in-frame ones; the method was immunoSEQ multiplex PCR. The V and J calls and the clone size are those of that table, but D and trimming were determined from the DNA. This table holds a few hundred thousand clones, about nine tenths found once. The CDR3 has 17 amino acids. The V segment lost 2 bases and the J segment 5 bases; nucleotides outside the gene matches: 14. The germline gives CDR1 MNHNS, CDR2 SASEGT. The source material was PBMCs or T cells enriched from blood (not recorded which). This TCR derives from a woman aged 25-40 years who had recovered from COVID-19. V gene TRBV6-1 combines with J gene TRBJ2-7, with 8 bases lining up with TRBD2. The CDR3 bases are TGTGCCAGCAGTGAACGGTCTAGCGGGCGTACGGGGGACGAGCAGTACTTC. Translated, it gives CASSERSSGRTGDEQYF.